This TCR beta chain was identified during a study of T-cell reconstitution after alpha-beta-depleted transplantation in children. For this clonotype: Its antigen is currently unknown.

Molecular barcoding with unique molecular identifiers was used for the TCRbeta library. TCRdb re-called the PCR reads through MiXCR, storing one row per CDR3 protein. The sample has fewer than 150,000 distinct CDR3 sequences; roughly 9.7% are singletons. Study-wide results and caveats: Expanded graft clones numbering several hundred reportedly gave rise to alpha-beta T cells about two months after transplant. Fresh T-cell production supplied most of the T-cell counts and diversity seen one year after transplant. Surviving recipient T cells and thymic progenitors underlay high day-60 TCRbeta diversity in some patients.

From germline, CDR1 is SGHRS and CDR2 YFSETQ. This CDR3 is 13 amino acids long. Trimming shortened V by 7 bases and J by 1 base, and 12 bases separated the two germline ends. V is TRBV5-1 and J is TRBJ2-7, with D possibly being TRBD1 (6 bases). Sequenced here: PBMCs, mostly from graft donor cells, sampled 180 days after TCRalphabeta/CD19-depleted stem cell transplant. This receptor was obtained from a girl in the first two years of life who had a stem cell transplant for combined immunodeficiency, so the T cells may come from the graft donor. Here the CDR3 DNA reads TGCGCCAGCTGCACACAGGGTTCCTACGAGCAGTACTTC. Translation gives CASCTQGSYEQYF.